This T cell receptor (beta chain) was documented in a study of blood T cells in healthy people across ages. Samples each had at least 6 micrograms of total RNA extracted. Next came a second PCR, run for about 6 to 12 cycles, which used a sample-barcoded 5' primer along with a J-beta primer mix. Each cDNA was tagged by a template-switch adaptor containing 12 random nucleotides. MiXCR, run by TCRdb on the 5' RACE reads, gives a single entry per CDR3 protein. Of approximately 900,000 distinct CDR3 sequences in the sample, roughly 43% were seen once. Points from the study as a whole: Roughly linearly, TCR beta diversity per million T cells fell as age increased.

Concerning this clonotype itself: Antigen unknown.

This receptor was obtained from a man aged 25-45 years in good health. Sequenced input: blood.

The CDR3 loop reads CASSVAQLGSGNTIYF. DNA of the CDR3: TGTGCCAGCAGCGTAGCTCAGTTGGGCTCTGGAAACACCATATATTTT. V usage is TRBV9 and J usage is TRBJ1-3; D is unresolved. This CDR3 region has 16 residues. V was clipped by 0 bases and J by 0 bases, with 10 bases between them. Germline V lookup: CDR1 SGDLS, CDR2 YYNGEE.